This T cell receptor (beta chain) was obtained from a study of tumor and adjacent non-tumor tissue in lung cancer. Study at large: Histology: 12 adenocarcinoma, a couple of squamous cell carcinoma, 1 small cell lung cancer. Patients were aged about 31 to 85, about 10 men and about five women, stage I to III. Each sample yielded approximately 4 million productive TCRbeta reads on average. Study results and caveats: Shorter survival was associated with higher TCR diversity in tumors.

Concerning this clonotype: The antigen remains unidentified.

This sample's RNA came from whole unsorted tissue. CDR3 length: 14 amino acids. V was pared by 4 bases and J by 10 bases, with 19 bases between. Germline loops: CDR1 MDHEN, CDR2 SYDVKM. Three rounds of nested PCR, following a modified ARM-PCR protocol, produced the TCRbeta library. MiXCR, applied by TCRdb to the multiplex PCR reads, yields one record per CDR3 protein. The profile shows about 200,000 distinct CDR3 sequences, 71% of them singletons. The sample comprised lung tumor tissue. The chain carries TRBV28 and TRBJ1-2, with D possibly matching TRBD1 (6 bases). The receptor comes from a man between 60 and 75 years old with non-small cell lung cancer. CDR3 nucleotide sequence: TGTGCCAGCAGTTCCGAAAACAGGGTTCGTGACTACACCTTC. This sequence encodes CASSSENRVRDYTF.